Shown below are 20 T cell receptor beta chains from a single sample sequenced in a study of response to subunit inactivated influenza vaccine. TCRdb re-called the RT-PCR reads with MiXCR, one entry per CDR3 protein. The sample gives about 500,000 distinct CDR3 sequences, about 15% of which show up once; 3% to 3.5% is in the top ten. This specimen consisted of CD4+ T cells sorted from PBMCs, obtained less than 30 months after vaccination. The receptors come from a man in his fifties or sixties who received an inactivated influenza vaccine.

This clonotype was detected only a few times. This chain connects TRBV12-3 or TRBV12-4 to TRBJ1-2; D is possibly TRBD1 (5 bases). The CDR3 length is 14 residues. Trimming pared 2 bases from V and 7 bases from J, leaving 14 bases between. CDR3 coding DNA: TGTGCCAGCAGTTTAAGGTCAGGGAGTTCTGGCTACACCTTC. This translates into CASSLRSGSSGYTF.

The chain employs TRBV12-3 or TRBV12-4 and TRBJ1-1; the D gene is possibly TRBD1 (5 bases). The CDR3 has 14 amino acids. V was clipped by 3 bases and J by 1 base, with 9 bases between them. In DNA, the CDR3 is TGTGCCAGCAGTTTCAGACAGACGAACACTGAAGCTTTCTTT. Its translation: CASSFRQTNTEAFF.

This clonotype was counted only a few times. CDR3 sequence reads: CASSPANRGRQETQYF. DNA for the CDR3: TGTGCCAGCTCACCAGCGAACAGGGGCAGGCAAGAGACCCAGTACTTC. The chain links TRBV18 to TRBJ2-5; TRBD1 matches at 7 bases. The CDR3 length is 16 residues. The ends lost 2 bases at V and 2 bases at J; junction bases unmatched: 8. The V gene's germline CDR1 is KGHSH and CDR2 LQKENI.

The genes are TRBV4-2 and TRBJ1-1, with D perhaps TRBD1 (5 bases). This CDR3 comprises 15 residues. Trimming took 4 bases from V and 5 from J, leaving 17 bases between them. The V gene's germline CDR1 is LGHNA and CDR2 YNFKEQ. The CDR3 DNA reads TGTGCCAGCAGCCCCTGGGGGGGTGAGAGTACTGAAGCTTTCTTT. This codes for CASSPWGGESTEAFF.

This clonotype was counted ten times or more. The chain uses TRBV5-1 and TRBJ1-2; 9 bases are shared with TRBD1. With V trimmed by 3 bases and J by 6 bases, 9 bases remained unmatched. The CDR3 consists of 15 residues. Germline V lookup: CDR1 SGHRS, CDR2 YFSETQ. CDR3 sequence reads: CASSSRSDRGDGYTF. CDR3 DNA: TGCGCCAGCAGCTCACGATCGGACAGGGGCGATGGCTACACCTTC.

This clonotype was counted a few times. The chain combines TRBV20-1 with TRBJ1-4; the match to TRBD1 covers 10 bases. Germline loops: CDR1 DFQATT, CDR2 SNEGSKA (reference sequence). The CDR3 contains 15 residues. V lost 6 bases and J lost 6; bases outside the gene matches: 10. CDR3 protein: CSASRQGALDEKLFF. DNA for the CDR3: TGCAGTGCCTCTCGACAGGGGGCTTTAGATGAAAAACTGTTTTTT.

This chain uses TRBV10-3 with TRBJ2-7; TRBD1 matches at 9 bases. The CDR3 is 16 residues long. The germline CDR1 and CDR2 sequences are ENHRY and SYGVKD. The V and J ends lost 3 bases and 1 base, in that order; junction bases with no gene match: 7. CDR3 bases: TGTGCCATCAGTGAAGGGGGACAGGGCGTTTCCTACGAGCAGTACTTC. This gives the protein CAISEGGQGVSYEQYF.

In its sample, this clonotype was seen many times. The CDR3 DNA reads as TGTGCCAGCAGTGTACAAAACACTGAAGCTTTCTTT. Its protein is CASSVQNTEAFF. The chain joins TRBV12-3 or TRBV12-4 to TRBJ1-1; D is uncertain. The CDR3 length is 12 residues. Trimming cost V 5 bases and J 2 bases, with 6 bases left between them.

CDR3 nucleotide sequence: TGTGCCAGCTCACAGTCATCTACCTCTGGAAACACCATATATTTT. Translated, it gives CASSQSSTSGNTIYF. The J gene is TRBJ1-3, the V gene TRBV18; no definite D call. The CDR3 sequence is 15 residues long. Deletions cut 4 bases from V and 0 bases from J, with 10 bases between. Germline CDR1 reads KGHSH; CDR2 reads LQKENI.

This clonotype was found a few times. This chain connects TRBV9 to TRBJ2-7; D may be TRBD1 or TRBD2 (5 bases each). The length of the CDR3 is 14 residues. Trimming cost V 0 bases and J 2 bases, with 9 bases left between them. Germline V gene lookup returns CDR1 SGDLS and CDR2 YYNGEE. CDR3 DNA: TGTGCCAGCAGCGTAGGAGGGGCTACCTACGAGCAGTACTTC. This codes for CASSVGGATYEQYF. The full variable domain, with the rest looked up from reference TRBV9 and TRBJ2-7, is DSGVTQTPKHLITATGQRVTLRCSPRSGDLSVYWYQQSLDQGLQFLIQYYNGEERAKGNILERFSAQQFPDLHSELNLSSLELGDSALYFCASSVGGATYEQYFGPGTRLTVT.

The chain uses TRBV9 and TRBJ2-6; 8 bases map to TRBD1. The germline V gene has CDR1 SGDLS and CDR2 YYNGEE. V shed 5 bases and J 0 bases; nucleotides not matched to a gene: 10. The CDR3 totals 18 residues. CDR3 DNA: TGTGCCAGCAGTATAGGACAGGGCCTATCCTCTGGGGCCAACGTCCTGACTTTC. This gives the protein CASSIGQGLSSGANVLTF. Supplemented by reference TRBV9 and TRBJ2-6, the full variable domain reads DSGVTQTPKHLITATGQRVTLRCSPRSGDLSVYWYQQSLDQGLQFLIQYYNGEERAKGNILERFSAQQFPDLHSELNLSSLELGDSALYFCASSIGQGLSSGANVLTFGAGSRLTVL.

This clonotype was detected a few times. The genes are TRBV5-1 and TRBJ2-7; TRBD1 aligns across 8 bases. The CDR3 has 15 amino acids. The germline CDR1 and CDR2 sequences are SGHRS and YFSETQ. The V segment lost 5 bases and the J segment 9 bases; nucleotides outside the gene matches: 16. The CDR3 here is CASSSSTGEAFGQYF. The CDR3 DNA follows: TGCGCCAGCAGTAGTTCGACAGGGGAGGCATTTGGGCAGTACTTC.

This clonotype appeared a few times. The CDR3 reads CASSRTSRNSGELFF. In DNA, the CDR3 is TGTGCCAGCAGCCGGACTAGCCGGAATTCCGGGGAGCTGTTTTTT. V is TRBV11-2 and J is TRBJ2-2; 8 nucleotides align to TRBD2. Germline V gene sequence: CDR1 SGHAT, CDR2 FQNNGV. This CDR3 contains 15 residues. The J segment lost 6 bases and the V segment lost 5 bases, leaving 8 bases of the junction unmatched.

The chain links TRBV7-9 to TRBJ1-5; D remains ambiguous. Trimming cost V 2 bases and J 7 bases, with 6 bases left between them. This CDR3 region has 12 residues. From germline, CDR1 is SEHNR and CDR2 FQNEAQ (reference sequence). The CDR3 region is CASSLLEQPQHF. The CDR3, as DNA: TGTGCCAGCAGCTTATTGGAGCAGCCCCAGCATTTT.

The CDR3 loop is CASSLAPVWDEQYF. For the CDR3, the DNA is TGTGCCAGCAGCTTAGCACCTGTGTGGGACGAGCAGTACTTC. This chain links TRBV7-9 with TRBJ2-7; D not resolved. The ends were cut back, 0 bases at V and 5 bases at J, with 11 bases in the middle. The CDR3 is 14 residues long. From germline, CDR1 is SEHNR and CDR2 FQNEAQ (reference sequence).

This clonotype showed up just a few times. This chain links TRBV6-5 with TRBJ2-1; D may be TRBD2 (6 bases). Germline CDR1 MNHEY, CDR2 SVGAGI. V lost 2 bases and J 10 bases, leaving 24 bases between the germline ends. This CDR3 contains 17 residues. This CDR3 reads CASSYIGGTPYPREQFF. CDR3 bases: TGTGCCAGCAGTTACATTGGAGGGACTCCCTACCCAAGAGAGCAGTTCTTC.

As concerns this clonotype: A much more abundant neighbour one base away suggests this may be a read error. The rearrangement joins TRBV29-1 to TRBJ2-2, with 7 bases aligning to TRBD1. The CDR3 totals 13 residues. Germline V CDR1 and CDR2: SQVTM, ANQGSEA. V dropped 8 bases and J dropped 2; count of bases not matched to a gene: 5. The CDR3 is CSIDRANTGELFF. CDR3 DNA: TGCAGCATAGACAGGGCTAACACCGGGGAGCTGTTTTTT.

The chain couples TRBV12-3 or TRBV12-4 to TRBJ1-2; D gene ambiguous. The CDR3 totals 14 residues. V was pared by 5 bases and J by 0 bases, with 10 bases between. The CDR3 region has the DNA TGTGCCAGCAGTGAGACTCTAGCTAACTATGGCTACACCTTC. Its protein is CASSETLANYGYTF.

The chain employs TRBV28 and TRBJ1-2, with D uncertain. Germline CDR1 MDHEN, CDR2 SYDVKM. CDR3 size: 13 residues. Trimming cost V 5 bases and J 6 bases, with 13 bases left between them. The CDR3 DNA is TGTGCCAGCAGTAAAGGAAACGGGGATGGCTACACCTTC. This codes for CASSKGNGDGYTF.

The rearrangement uses TRBV30 and TRBJ2-3; possible D gene TRBD1, 7 bases. The CDR3 length is 15 residues. Germline loops: CDR1 GTSNPN, CDR2 SVGIG (reference sequence). Trimming removed 3 bases from V and 4 bases from J, with 17 bases in between. The CDR3 sequence is CAWSRGDPGADTQYF. The CDR3 DNA reads TGTGCCTGGAGCAGGGGGGACCCCGGAGCAGATACGCAGTATTTT.